One and the same sample provided the 10 T cell receptor beta chains below, sequenced in a study of cytomegalovirus exposure and HLA in healthy donors. It was with 60 Vbeta and 13 Jbeta primers that the PCR ran. Repertoires were generated with immunoSEQ multiplex PCR, while TCRdb's copy carries only in-frame clones and drops some. This table holds about 130,000 clones, more than 80% found once. Sequenced input: PBMCs. These TCRs come from a man between 25 and 39 years old in good health and CMV-seronegative.

V gene TRBV5-1 combines with J gene TRBJ2-3; possibly TRBD1 for D (5 bases). Germline V CDR1 and CDR2: SGHRS, YFSETQ. The CDR3 covers 18 residues. Deletions cut 0 bases from V and 5 bases from J, with 22 bases between. CDR3 sequence (DNA): TGCGCCAGCAGCTTGGAAGGGGCGGCAGTAACCCGTGGAGATACGCAGTATTTT. It encodes CASSLEGAAVTRGDTQYF.

The gene calls are TRBV19 and TRBJ2-1; D is uncertain. The CDR3 runs to 15 residues. CDR1 and CDR2 (germline): LNHDA, SQIVND (reference sequence). V was pared by 1 base and J by 4 bases, with 11 bases between. The CDR3 bases are TGTGCCAGTAGTATAGGGCTGAGAGGTTACAATGAGCAGTTCTTC. This encodes CASSIGLRGYNEQFF.

The chain couples TRBV7-8 to TRBJ2-4; perhaps TRBD2 as D (6 bases). The germline V gene encodes CDR1 SGHVS and CDR2 FQNEAQ. Trimming cost V 4 bases and J 7 bases, with 14 bases left between them. The CDR3 loop spans 14 amino acids. DNA for the CDR3: TGTGCCAGCAGCTCCGTTTCGAGCGGGAACATTCAGTACTTC. This encodes CASSSVSSGNIQYF.

This clone was observed a single time. This chain links TRBV7-9 with TRBJ2-7; D gene unclear. CDR1 is SEHNR and CDR2 is FQNEAQ in the germline V gene (reference sequence). V lost 5 bases to trimming and J lost 5 bases, with 10 bases between them. This CDR3 has 12 residues. CDR3 sequence: CASSPSVDEQYF. The CDR3, as DNA: TGTGCCAGCAGCCCGTCAGTCGACGAGCAGTACTTC. The variable domain in full, with the rest retrieved from reference TRBV7-9 and TRBJ2-7, is DTGVSQNPRHKITKRGQNVTFRCDPISEHNRLYWYRQTLGQGPEFLTYFQNEAQLEKSRLLSDRFSAERPKGSFSTLEIQRTEQGDSAMYLCASSPSVDEQYFGPGTRLTVT.

In DNA form, the CDR3 reads TGTGCTAGTGGTTTCTCTAGCGGGAGGTACGGTACGCAGTATTTT. Protein: CASGFSSGRYGTQYF. V and J are TRBV12-5 and TRBJ2-3; TRBD2 aligns across 11 bases. Unmatched junction bases numbered 7, after V lost 3 bases and J lost 8 bases. The CDR3 extends over 15 amino acids. Germline-derived CDR1 and CDR2 are LGHNT and FRNRAP.

The V and J genes are TRBV2 and TRBJ1-2; D possibly corresponds to TRBD1 (6 bases). CDR1 and CDR2 from the germline V gene are SNHLY and FYNNEI. The CDR3 covers 15 residues. V lost 1 base and J 5 bases, leaving 14 bases between the germline ends. CDR3 DNA sequence: TGTGCCAGCAGTGAAGGCGGGGGCGCAGGATATGGCTACACCTTC. This sequence encodes CASSEGGGAGYGYTF. Using reference TRBV2 and TRBJ1-2 for the parts outside the CDR3, the full variable domain is EPEVTQTPSHQVTQMGQEVILRCVPISNHLYFYWYRQILGQKVEFLVSFYNNEISEKSEIFDDQFSVERPDGSNFTLKIRSTKLEDSAMYFCASSEGGGAGYGYTFGSGTRLTVV.

The chain links TRBV7-8 to TRBJ1-2, with TRBD1 as a possible D gene (6 bases). Trimming stripped 8 bases from V and 4 bases from J, with 17 bases between. Germline lookup yields CDR1 SGHVS and CDR2 FQNEAQ. The CDR3 length is 14 residues. The CDR3 loop reads CASGIGGASYGYTF. The CDR3 coding sequence is TGTGCCAGCGGGATTGGGGGGGCTTCCTATGGCTACACCTTC.

The chain links TRBV5-6 to TRBJ1-1; 7 positions agree with TRBD1. Germline values: CDR1 SGHDT, CDR2 YYEEEE. There are 12 residues in the CDR3. The V gene end was trimmed by 5 bases and the J gene end by 5 bases; junction bases not matched to a gene: 3. The CDR3 sequence: CASRRTGTEAFF. The CDR3 DNA follows: TGTGCCAGCAGACGGACAGGAACTGAAGCTTTCTTT.

This sequence joins TRBV7-5 and TRBJ1-4. TRBV7-5 is shown as a pseudogene. The CDR3 sequence is 16 residues long. For the CDR3, the DNA is TGTGCCAGAAGTCGAGACCCCCGGGTGGTAGAAGAAAAACTGTTTTTT. Its protein product is CARSRDPRVVEEKLFF.

The chain employs TRBV2 and TRBJ2-3; 9 bases agree with TRBD1. Germline V lookup: CDR1 SNHLY, CDR2 FYNNEI. V trimming: 6 bases; J trimming: 5 bases; junction bases outside the gene matches: 6. This CDR3 has 14 residues. The CDR3 here is CASRRDRERDTQYF. The CDR3, as DNA: TGTGCCAGCAGAAGGGACAGGGAGAGAGATACGCAGTATTTT.